These T cell receptor beta chains were read from a single sample in a study of graft-versus-host responses after intestinal transplantation. Data came from immunoSEQ multiplex PCR; TCRdb stores just in-frame clones and leaves some out. The sample has about 64,000 clones, about nine tenths seen once. This sample comprised bone marrow, obtained roughly 780 days after intestinal transplantation. Every receptor here comes from a human patient who received an intestinal transplant, so some T cells may come from the graft donor. CDR3s include the opening cysteine and the closing phenylalanine or tryptophan. Each record gives: V gene, J gene, D gene, clone size, CDR3 protein, CDR3 DNA. A D gene is named only where the DNA matches it firmly. Only part of the rows carry a size: once, few, many, or a class if the clone is expanded.

V: TRBV6-5; J: TRBJ2-1; D: .; size: .; CDR3: CASSYRGSNNEQFF; DNA: TGTGCCAGCAGTTACAGAGGGAGCAACAATGAGCAGTTCTTC
V: TRBV29-1; J: TRBJ2-2; D: TRBD1; size: .; CDR3: CSVIILDRADTGELFF; DNA: TGCAGCGTTATTATCTTAGACAGGGCGGACACCGGGGAGCTGTTTTTT
V: TRBV6-1; J: TRBJ2-3; D: .; size: .; CDR3: CASSVQGATDTQYF; DNA: TGTGCCAGCAGTGTCCAGGGCGCCACAGATACGCAGTATTTT
V: TRBV5-6; J: TRBJ2-4; D: .; size: .; CDR3: CASSLVTGGLAKNIQYF; DNA: TGTGCCAGCAGCTTGGTAACAGGCGGACTAGCCAAAAACATTCAGTACTTC
V: TRBV9; J: TRBJ2-5; D: TRBD2; size: .; CDR3: CASSVGTASGPQQETQYF; DNA: TGTGCCAGCAGCGTAGGAACGGCTAGCGGGCCCCAACAAGAGACCCAGTACTTC
V: TRBV13; J: TRBJ2-1; D: TRBD2; size: .; CDR3: CASSPELRAGGGEQFF; DNA: TGTGCCAGCAGCCCCGAATTAAGAGCGGGAGGAGGTGAGCAGTTCTTC
V: TRBV5-1; J: TRBJ2-2; D: .; size: .; CDR3: CASSPGGPGELFF; DNA: TGCGCCAGCAGCCCCGGGGGCCCCGGGGAGCTGTTTTTT
V: TRBV6-1; J: TRBJ1-1; D: .; size: .; CDR3: CASSMDSLPNTEAFF; DNA: TGTGCCAGCAGCATGGACAGCCTACCGAACACTGAAGCTTTCTTT
V: TRBV27; J: TRBJ2-2; D: .; size: .; CDR3: CASSHGRQGLFWAGARTGELFF; DNA: TGTGCCAGCAGCCACGGTCGACAGGGGTTGTTCTGGGCGGGGGCCCGCACCGGGGAGCTGTTTTTT
V: TRBV6-6; J: TRBJ1-2; D: .; size: .; CDR3: CASFLRAYGYTF; DNA: TGTGCCAGCTTCCTCAGGGCCTATGGCTACACCTTC
V: TRBV27; J: TRBJ1-2; D: .; size: .; CDR3: CASRISEYYGYTF; DNA: TGTGCCAGCAGAATCTCAGAGTACTATGGCTACACCTTC
V: TRBV28; J: TRBJ2-4; D: .; size: .; CDR3: CASTPGLNIQYF; DNA: TGTGCCAGCACCCCCGGGCTAAACATTCAGTACTTC
V: TRBV29-1; J: TRBJ1-2; D: .; size: .; CDR3: CSATGATTNYGYTF; DNA: TGCAGCGCGACCGGGGCCACCACTAACTATGGCTACACCTTC
V: TRBV30; J: TRBJ2-7; D: TRBD1; size: .; CDR3: CAWSVSTGDEQYF; DNA: TGTGCCTGGAGTGTTTCAACAGGGGACGAGCAGTACTTC
V: TRBV10-1; J: TRBJ2-1; D: TRBD2; size: .; CDR3: CASSEEGTSTYNEQFF; DNA: TGCGCCAGCAGCGAGGAGGGGACTAGCACCTACAATGAGCAGTTCTTC
V: TRBV5-1; J: TRBJ2-2; D: .; size: .; CDR3: CASSFIGELFF; DNA: TGCGCCAGCAGCTTTATCGGGGAGCTGTTTTTT
V: TRBV7-9; J: TRBJ1-1; D: .; size: .; CDR3: CASSPIRAVGTEAFF; DNA: TGTGCCAGCAGCCCCATAAGGGCAGTCGGCACTGAAGCTTTCTTT
V: TRBV28; J: TRBJ2-7; D: .; size: .; CDR3: CASLGAGYEQYF; DNA: TGTGCCAGCCTCGGAGCTGGCTACGAGCAGTACTTC
V: TRBV5-4; J: TRBJ1-1; D: .; size: .; CDR3: CASSLDRQNTEAFF; DNA: TGTGCCAGCAGCTTGGATAGACAGAACACTGAAGCTTTCTTT
V: TRBV25-1; J: TRBJ2-1; D: .; size: .; CDR3: CASSEYEGEQFF; DNA: TGTGCCAGCAGTGAATACGAGGGTGAGCAGTTCTTC
V: TRBV19; J: TRBJ1-1; D: .; size: .; CDR3: CASIGHGAEAFF; DNA: TGTGCCAGTATAGGCCACGGAGCTGAAGCTTTCTTT
V: TRBV18; J: TRBJ1-1; D: TRBD1; size: .; CDR3: CASSLYTGGTVNTEAFF; DNA: TGTGCCAGCTCACTCTATACAGGGGGAACGGTGAACACTGAAGCTTTCTTT
V: TRBV28; J: TRBJ2-5; D: TRBD1; size: .; CDR3: CASTFEGGLETQYF; DNA: TGTGCCAGCACCTTCGAAGGGGGCTTAGAGACCCAGTACTTC
V: TRBV7-3; J: TRBJ2-1; D: TRBD2; size: .; CDR3: CASSLRNPGLDHNEQFF; DNA: TGTGCCAGCAGTTTACGGAATCCGGGACTAGATCACAATGAGCAGTTCTTC
V: TRBV18; J: TRBJ1-5; D: .; size: .; CDR3: CASSPQGNSNQPQHF; DNA: TGTGCCAGCTCACCACAGGGTAATAGCAATCAGCCCCAGCATTTT
V: TRBV27; J: TRBJ2-3; D: TRBD2; size: .; CDR3: CASRRGLAGTDTQYF; DNA: TGTGCCAGCAGGCGGGGACTAGCGGGTACAGATACGCAGTATTTT
V: TRBV6-5; J: TRBJ1-1; D: .; size: .; CDR3: CASSRTTYTEAFF; DNA: TGTGCCAGCAGTCGGACAACATACACTGAAGCTTTCTTT
V: TRBV27; J: TRBJ1-5; D: .; size: .; CDR3: CASSHRGREQGGNQPQHF; DNA: TGTGCCAGCAGCCATCGGGGGCGCGAACAGGGTGGCAATCAGCCCCAGCATTTT
V: TRBV5-1; J: TRBJ1-1; D: .; size: .; CDR3: CASSFRGSTEAFF; DNA: TGCGCCAGCAGCTTTAGGGGGAGCACTGAAGCTTTCTTT
V: TRBV18; J: TRBJ1-1; D: .; size: .; CDR3: CASSPLVNEAFF; DNA: TGTGCCAGCTCACCCCTAGTTAATGAAGCTTTCTTT
V: TRBV27; J: TRBJ2-5; D: .; size: .; CDR3: CASSWEPQETQYF; DNA: TGTGCCAGCAGTTGGGAGCCACAAGAGACCCAGTACTTC
V: TRBV6-1; J: TRBJ2-2; D: TRBD1; size: .; CDR3: CASSARQGAPGELFF; DNA: TGTGCCAGCAGTGCCCGACAGGGGGCCCCCGGGGAGCTGTTTTTT
V: TRBV30; J: TRBJ1-6; D: .; size: .; CDR3: CGLQGSGSPLHF; DNA: TGTGGGCTTCAAGGGTCGGGTTCACCCCTCCACTTT
V: TRBV6-6; J: TRBJ2-5; D: .; size: .; CDR3: CASSPGGSGETQYF; DNA: TGTGCCAGCAGTCCAGGGGGGAGCGGAGAGACCCAGTACTTC
V: TRBV7-9; J: TRBJ1-6; D: .; size: .; CDR3: CASSPPRGQSSYNSPLHF; DNA: TGTGCCAGCAGCCCACCCCGGGGCCAGAGCTCCTATAATTCACCCCTCCACTTT
V: TRBV2; J: TRBJ2-3; D: .; size: .; CDR3: CASSESAGGGTDTQYF; DNA: TGTGCCAGCAGTGAATCGGCCGGGGGCGGCACAGATACGCAGTATTTT
V: TRBV27; J: TRBJ2-2; D: .; size: .; CDR3: CASSQPSTGELFF; DNA: TGTGCCAGCAGTCAACCCTCAACCGGGGAGCTGTTTTTT
V: TRBV4-2; J: TRBJ2-7; D: TRBD1; size: .; CDR3: CASSQDQEGQGTREQYF; DNA: TGTGCCAGCAGCCAAGATCAGGAGGGACAGGGGACGCGGGAGCAGTACTTC
V: TRBV21-1; J: TRBJ1-5; D: .; size: .; CDR3: CASSSHRAHNQPQHF; DNA: TGTGCCAGCAGCAGCCACAGGGCCCACAATCAGCCCCAGCATTTT
V: TRBV6-1; J: TRBJ2-1; D: .; size: .; CDR3: CASSRTLQNEQFF; DNA: TGTGCCAGCAGTCGTACCCTACAGAATGAGCAGTTCTTC
V: TRBV4-1; J: TRBJ2-1; D: .; size: .; CDR3: CASSQEAGGSVNNEQFF; DNA: TGCGCCAGCAGCCAAGAAGCCGGAGGGTCTGTGAACAATGAGCAGTTCTTC
V: TRBV5-1; J: TRBJ2-1; D: TRBD2; size: .; CDR3: CASSLEVLAGTPYNEQFF; DNA: TGCGCCAGCAGCTTGGAGGTACTAGCGGGAACGCCTTACAATGAGCAGTTCTTC
V: TRBV5-4; J: TRBJ2-7; D: .; size: .; CDR3: CASSADSRDGYYEQYF; DNA: TGTGCCAGCAGCGCAGACTCCCGGGACGGATATTACGAGCAGTACTTC
V: TRBV7-6; J: TRBJ2-5; D: .; size: .; CDR3: CASSPTLETQYF; DNA: TGTGCCAGCAGCCCAACGCTGGAGACCCAGTACTTC
V: TRBV6-5; J: TRBJ1-6; D: .; size: .; CDR3: CASSRLGTSDSPLHF; DNA: TGTGCCAGCAGTAGGTTGGGGACATCAGATTCACCCCTCCACTTT
V: TRBV7-2; J: TRBJ2-1; D: TRBD2; size: .; CDR3: CASSGPQRGRAYNEQFF; DNA: TGTGCCAGCTCCGGGCCACAGCGCGGGAGGGCCTACAATGAGCAGTTCTTC
V: TRBV7-9; J: TRBJ1-3; D: .; size: .; CDR3: CASSFGSSGNTIYF; DNA: TGTGCCAGCAGCTTTGGGAGCTCTGGAAACACCATATATTTT
V: TRBV5-1; J: TRBJ2-7; D: TRBD2; size: .; CDR3: CASSLASGDYEQYF; DNA: TGCGCCAGCAGTCTGGCCAGCGGGGACTACGAGCAGTACTTC
V: TRBV6-6; J: TRBJ1-1; D: .; size: .; CDR3: CASSTPDTEAFF; DNA: TGTGCCAGCAGCACCCCAGACACTGAAGCTTTCTTT
V: TRBV19; J: TRBJ1-4; D: .; size: .; CDR3: CASSIIRQASEKLFF; DNA: TGTGCCAGTAGTATAATTCGGCAGGCAAGTGAAAAACTGTTTTTT
V: TRBV2; J: TRBJ2-1; D: .; size: .; CDR3: CASSAQGTWNEQFF; DNA: TGTGCCAGCAGTGCGCAGGGAACTTGGAATGAGCAGTTCTTC
V: TRBV6-4; J: TRBJ2-2; D: .; size: .; CDR3: CASSSGSGELFF; DNA: TGTGCCAGCAGCTCAGGATCAGGGGAGCTGTTTTTT
V: TRBV6-6; J: TRBJ1-1; D: .; size: .; CDR3: CASSYSPARVEAFF; DNA: TGTGCCAGCAGTTACTCGCCGGCCAGGGTAGAAGCTTTCTTT
V: TRBV15; J: TRBJ2-1; D: TRBD2; size: .; CDR3: CATSRDSLSGGDYNEQFF; DNA: TGTGCCACCAGCAGAGATTCCTTAAGCGGGGGAGACTACAATGAGCAGTTCTTC
V: TRBV18; J: TRBJ2-3; D: TRBD1; size: once; CDR3: CASSPGQGALDTQYF; DNA: TGTGCCAGCTCACCAGGACAGGGGGCGTTAGATACGCAGTATTTT
V: TRBV10-3; J: TRBJ2-7; D: .; size: .; CDR3: CAISESLWEQYF; DNA: TGTGCCATCAGTGAGTCGCTATGGGAGCAGTACTTC
V: TRBV6-1; J: TRBJ2-4; D: .; size: .; CDR3: CASSEVGGAAEENIQYF; DNA: TGTGCCAGCAGTGAAGTAGGGGGAGCCGCCGAGGAAAACATTCAGTACTTC
V: TRBV7-6; J: TRBJ2-3; D: .; size: .; CDR3: CASSLSGAGFTDTQYF; DNA: TGTGCCAGCTCTCTCTCGGGGGCAGGATTCACAGATACGCAGTATTTT
V: TRBV10-3; J: TRBJ1-1; D: .; size: .; CDR3: CAIRSQPTRGIDTEAFF; DNA: TGTGCCATCAGATCCCAGCCCACCCGGGGGATCGACACTGAAGCTTTCTTT